These 18 T cell receptor beta chains came from one sample sequenced in a study of blood T cell repertoires in COVID-19. The protocol was immunoSEQ multiplex PCR, while the TCRdb copy is restricted to in-frame clones and leaves out a portion. The sample includes under 300,000 clones, roughly 88% of them seen just once. Sample: peripheral blood. These receptors originate from a woman aged 35 to 49 who had recovered from COVID-19.

This chain links TRBV19 with TRBJ2-7; 11 bases line up with TRBD1. CDR1 is LNHDA and CDR2 is SQIVND in the germline V gene (reference sequence). J gave up 6 bases and V 9 bases, and 7 bases lay outside the gene matches. The CDR3 contains 13 residues. The CDR3 bases are TGTGCCAGCCGGGGGACAGGGGGAGGCGAGCAGTACTTC. Its translation is CASRGTGGGEQYF.

This chain joins TRBV24-1 and TRBJ2-1; 9 bases line up with TRBD2. The CDR3 runs 16 residues. After removal of 1 base from V and 11 bases from J, the junction contained 11 bases not matched to a gene. Germline assignment: CDR1 KGHDR and CDR2 SFDVKD. CDR3 loop: CATSDFSGGTPDQQFF. Written as DNA, the CDR3 is TGTGCCACCAGTGATTTCAGCGGGGGGACGCCGGACCAGCAGTTCTTC.

This clone has just a few counts. V gene TRBV6-1 combines with J gene TRBJ2-1; 7 bases agree with TRBD1. CDR1 is MNHNS and CDR2 is SASEGT in the germline V gene. This CDR3 contains 16 residues. Unmatched junction bases numbered 14, after V lost 4 bases and J lost 8 bases. The CDR3 protein is CASSVKRSLQGYEQFF. The CDR3 DNA is TGTGCCAGCAGTGTAAAACGTTCTTTACAGGGGTATGAGCAGTTCTTC.

The rearrangement uses TRBV11-2 and TRBJ2-3, with a weak D call TRBD2 (5 bases). CDR3 size: 15 residues. Per the germline V gene, CDR1 is SGHAT and CDR2 is FQNNGV. The V gene lost 2 bases and the J gene lost 4 bases, with 13 bases spanning the gap. CDR3 region: CASSLTPRAADTQYF. The CDR3 coding sequence is TGTGCCAGCAGCTTAACCCCCAGAGCGGCAGATACGCAGTATTTT. Using reference TRBV11-2 and TRBJ2-3 for the parts outside the CDR3, the full variable domain is EAGVAQSPRYKIIEKRQSVAFWCNPISGHATLYWYQQILGQGPKLLIQFQNNGVVDDSQLPKDRFSAERLKGVDSTLKIQPAKLEDSAVYLCASSLTPRAADTQYFGPGTRLTVL.

Only one count was recorded for this clone. J is TRBJ2-7 and V is TRBV28; D gene unclear. Trimming cost V 6 bases and J 2 bases, with 8 bases left between them. This CDR3 contains 12 residues. Germline values: CDR1 MDHEN, CDR2 SYDVKM. The CDR3 nucleotides are TGTGCCAGCAGAACAATTACCTACGAGCAGTACTTC. Protein: CASRTITYEQYF.

This sequence joins TRBV28 and TRBJ2-7; 8 nucleotides line up with TRBD1. The trim removed 3 bases at V and 4 bases at J, leaving 8 bases unmatched. Germline loops: CDR1 MDHEN, CDR2 SYDVKM. The CDR3 runs to 15 residues. CDR3 sequence (DNA): TGTGCCAGCAGTTTCGTCGACCAGGGGGCGTACGAGCAGTACTTC. Translating it yields CASSFVDQGAYEQYF. Filled out from reference TRBV28 and TRBJ2-7, the complete variable domain reads DVKVTQSSRYLVKRTGEKVFLECVQDMDHENMFWYRQDPGLGLRLIYFSYDVKMKEKGDIPEGYSVSREKKERFSLILESASTNQTSMYLCASSFVDQGAYEQYFGPGTRLTVT.

The rearrangement links TRBV7-2 to TRBJ1-1; 7 positions agree with TRBD1. J was trimmed by 2 bases and V by 4 bases; bases with no gene match: 7. Germline V gene data show CDR1 as SGHTA and CDR2 as FQGNSA. The CDR3 length is 15 residues. The DNA of the CDR3 is TGTGCCAGCAGCTACGGACAGGCCTTAAACACTGAAGCTTTCTTT. Translation: CASSYGQALNTEAFF.

The gene calls are TRBV5-5 and TRBJ2-3; possibly TRBD1 for D (5 bases). Germline V gives CDR1 SGHKS, CDR2 YYEKEE (reference sequence). Trimming took off 5 bases at V and 5 bases at J, with 15 bases between the two ends. This CDR3 contains 14 residues. The chain's CDR3 is CASRSGRPLDTQYF. The CDR3 nucleotides read TGTGCCAGCAGGTCAGGGCGGCCACTAGATACGCAGTATTTT. The complete variable domain, with remaining parts taken from reference TRBV5-5 and TRBJ2-3, reads DAGVTQSPTHLIKTRGQQVTLRCSPISGHKSVSWYQQVLGQGPQFIFQYYEKEERGRGNFPDRFSARQFPNYSSELNVNALLLGDSALYLCASRSGRPLDTQYFGPGTRLTVL.

The table lists this clone with a count of one. The V call is TRBV19, the J call TRBJ1-5; perhaps TRBD1 as D (6 bases). The germline V and J ends were trimmed by 0 bases and 9 bases, with 15 bases remaining between them. The CDR3 loop spans 15 amino acids. Germline CDR1 is LNHDA and CDR2 is SQIVND (reference sequence). CDR3 protein: CASSIEHTLGGPQHF. For the CDR3, the DNA is TGTGCCAGTAGTATAGAGCACACCCTAGGGGGGCCCCAGCATTTT. The variable domain in full, with the rest retrieved from reference TRBV19 and TRBJ1-5, is DGGITQSPKYLFRKEGQNVTLSCEQNLNHDAMYWYRQDPGQGLRLIYYSQIVNDFQKGDIAEGYSVSREKKESFPLTVTSAQKNPTAFYLCASSIEHTLGGPQHFGDGTRLSIL.

The V call is TRBV19, the J call TRBJ1-5; no clear D. Trimming left V 1 base short and J 3 bases short, with 4 bases between. From germline, CDR1 is LNHDA and CDR2 SQIVND (reference sequence). The CDR3 spans 13 residues. The CDR3 is CASSIALNQPQHF. Here the CDR3 DNA reads TGTGCCAGTAGTATAGCACTCAATCAGCCCCAGCATTTT.

The CDR3 DNA sequence: TGTGCCAGCAGCTTGGCGGACAGGGTGTTCTTT. Its translation: CASSLADRVFF. J is TRBJ1-1 and V is TRBV5-6; the match to TRBD1 covers 8 bases. Germline V lookup: CDR1 SGHDT, CDR2 YYEEEE. J gave up 14 bases and V 0 bases, and 3 bases lay outside the gene matches. The CDR3 runs to 11 residues. Full variable domain (remainder filled in from reference TRBV5-6 and TRBJ1-1): DAGVTQSPTHLIKTRGQQVTLRCSPKSGHDTVSWYQQALGQGPQFIFQYYEEEERQRGNFPDRFSGHQFPNYSSELNVNALLLGDSALYLCASSLADRVFFGQGTRLTVV.

A few counts support this clone. The chain has TRBV5-1 and TRBJ2-3, with D possibly being TRBD1 (6 bases). The length of the CDR3 is 14 residues. Germline loops: CDR1 SGHRS, CDR2 YFSETQ. V gave up 8 bases and J gave up 0 bases, with 13 bases separating them. DNA for the CDR3: TGCGCCAGTGAACAGGGAACTAGCACAGATACGCAGTATTTT. Translating gives CASEQGTSTDTQYF.

The chain links TRBV6-5 to TRBJ2-1, with a weak D call TRBD1 (6 bases). The germline V gene has CDR1 MNHEY and CDR2 SVGAGI. Trimming cost V 0 bases and J 0 bases, with 9 bases left between them. The CDR3 has 16 residues. In nucleotides, the CDR3 is TGTGCCAGCAGTTACTCGGACAGCAGCTCCTACAATGAGCAGTTCTTC. The encoded protein is CASSYSDSSSYNEQFF.

The V gene is TRBV12-5, the J gene TRBJ2-3; D might be TRBD2 (6 bases). Trimming shortened V by 6 bases and J by 3 bases, and 13 bases separated the two germline ends. The germline CDR1 and CDR2 sequences are LGHNT and FRNRAP. The CDR3 runs to 14 residues. The CDR3: CASGSGLKTDTQYF. DNA for the CDR3: TGTGCTAGTGGGTCGGGACTGAAGACAGATACGCAGTATTTT.

J is TRBJ2-7 and V is TRBV28, with 8 bases identical to TRBD2. CDR1 is MDHEN, CDR2 SYDVKM, per germline. The CDR3 runs 16 residues. V was pared by 4 bases and J by 4 bases, with 12 bases of the junction left unmatched. CDR3 protein: CASSWGAGATGYEQYF. For the CDR3, the DNA is TGTGCCAGCAGTTGGGGAGCGGGGGCCACAGGGTACGAGCAGTACTTC.

This clone has only one observation. V and J are TRBV24-1 and TRBJ2-2, with 7 bases lining up with TRBD1. Germline V lookup: CDR1 KGHDR, CDR2 SFDVKD. Trimming at V came to 9 bases and at J to 0 bases, leaving 0 bases not matched to a gene. The CDR3 loop spans 13 amino acids. The CDR3 region has the DNA TGTGCCACCGGGACAGCGAACACCGGGGAGCTGTTTTTT. Translated, it gives CATGTANTGELFF.

The chain couples TRBV5-6 to TRBJ1-2, with D maybe TRBD1 (6 bases). The V gene lost 2 bases and the J gene lost 12 bases, with 11 bases spanning the gap. Germline V gene lookup returns CDR1 SGHDT and CDR2 YYEEEE. This CDR3 has 11 amino acids. Written as DNA, the CDR3 is TGTGCCAGCAGCTTATTAGGGGGAAACACCTTC. Translated: CASSLLGGNTF.

The chain recombines TRBV5-1 with TRBJ2-1; the match to TRBD2 covers 8 bases. Trimming cost V 4 bases and J 7 bases; bases outside gene matches: 1. This CDR3 contains 12 residues. CDR1 is SGHRS, CDR2 YFSETQ, per germline. The CDR3 sequence: CASSPGGNEQFF. CDR3 nucleotide sequence: TGCGCCAGCAGCCCGGGAGGGAATGAGCAGTTCTTC.